These T cell receptor beta chains were read from a single sample in a study of cytomegalovirus exposure and HLA in healthy donors. Generated by immunoSEQ multiplex PCR, the TCRdb table keeps only in-frame clones and is missing some. This sample has about 160,000 clones; around 96% occur once, and the top ten carry roughly 1%. The sequencing sample was made of PBMCs. Receptors originate from a woman between 18 and 30 years old in good health and CMV-seronegative. The CDR3 runs from the conserved cysteine through the conserved F or W. A D gene is named only where the DNA matches it firmly. Clone sizes are given selectively: once, few, many, or a class where the clone is expanded.

TRBV29-1	NA	TRBJ2-7	TRBD1	TGCAGCGGGACCGGGACAGGGGGCTACGAGCAGTACTTC	CSGTGTGGYEQYF
TRBV13	NA	TRBJ1-2	NA	TGTGCCAGCAGCTTTACAGGGTTTGCTAACTATGGCTACACCTTC	CASSFTGFANYGYTF
TRBV29-1	NA	TRBJ2-3	TRBD1	TGCAGCGTTGAAGGCCACGGGACAGATTACACAGATACGCAGTATTTT	CSVEGHGTDYTDTQYF
TRBV19	NA	TRBJ2-6	NA	TGTGCCAGTACTCCCCTGGGGACTTCTGGGGCCAACGTCCTGACTTTC	CASTPLGTSGANVLTF
TRBV6-1	NA	TRBJ1-5	TRBD1	TGTGCCAGCAGGAGGACAGGGGCTGGACAGCCCCAGCATTTT	CASRRTGAGQPQHF
TRBV25-1	once	TRBJ1-6	NA	TGTGCCAGCAGTGAACTTCAGGGGTATAATTCACCCCTCCACTTT	CASSELQGYNSPLHF
TRBV6-1	NA	TRBJ1-1	NA	TGTGCCTCCGAAAGGGAGAAGAACACTGAAGCTTTCTTT	CASEREKNTEAFF
TRBV6-5	NA	TRBJ2-1	NA	TGTGCCAGCAGTTACGGGCAGGCAAGCTCCTACAATGAGCAGTTCTTC	CASSYGQASSYNEQFF
TRBV7-9	NA	TRBJ2-7	TRBD1	TGTGCCAGCAGCGAGGGACAGGGGGCCTACGAGCAGTACTTC	CASSEGQGAYEQYF
TRBV5-1	NA	TRBJ2-1	TRBD2	TGCGCCAGCAGCTTGGTTAGCGGGGTTTTCAATGAGCAGTTCTTC	CASSLVSGVFNEQFF
TRBV4-1	NA	TRBJ2-1	TRBD2	TGCGCCACCGGTTGGACTAGCGGTGAATACAATGAGCAGTTCTTC	CATGWTSGEYNEQFF
TRBV7-6	NA	TRBJ2-7	NA	TGTGCCAGCAGCGCCCACGACAGCCAGGTATACGAGCAGTACTTC	CASSAHDSQVYEQYF
TRBV4-2	NA	TRBJ2-5	TRBD2	TGTGCCAGCAGCCAAGATCCCCCAACACCGGGACTAGCGGGGGGGCAACAAGAGACCCAGTACTTC	CASSQDPPTPGLAGGQQETQYF
TRBV10-1	NA	TRBJ2-7	NA	TGCGCCAGCAGTGAAGGTCGGGTCAACCCCTACGAGCAGTACTTC	CASSEGRVNPYEQYF